One and the same sample provided the 8 T cell receptor beta chains below, sequenced in a study of Graves' ophthalmopathy and Graves' hyperthyroidism. CDR3 regions of TCR beta were amplified from RNA transcripts. RT-PCR was first run with HTBI primers, then multiplex PCR in a second round. MiXCR, run by TCRdb on the multiplex PCR reads, gives a single entry per CDR3 protein. The sample lists 650,000 to 800,000 distinct CDR3 sequences, approximately 39% seen once, with about 3.3% in the top ten. Input material: peripheral blood. The receptors were gathered from an adult man with Graves' ophthalmopathy.

The rearrangement joins TRBV6-1 to TRBJ2-2; 12 bases align to TRBD2. The CDR3 covers 17 residues. Trimming at V came to 5 bases and at J to 5 bases, leaving 9 bases not matched to a gene. From germline, CDR1 is MNHNS and CDR2 SASEGT. In DNA, the CDR3 is TGTGCCAGCAGTTACCTCGCTAGCGGGAGGGAAACCGGGGAGCTGTTTTTT. It translates to CASSYLASGRETGELFF.

This clonotype occurred a few times. J is TRBJ1-1 and V is TRBV5-4; a weak D match, TRBD1 (5 bases). This CDR3 has 12 residues. Germline V gene lookup returns CDR1 SGHNT and CDR2 YYREEE (reference sequence). V lost 4 bases to trimming and J lost 11 bases, with 15 bases between them. This CDR3 reads CASSRGSGLAFF. The CDR3, as DNA: TGTGCCAGCAGCCGGGGGTCCGGTCTGGCTTTCTTT.

Concerning this clonotype itself: A clone one base away is much larger, so this may be a read error. J is TRBJ1-1 and V is TRBV11-2, with D maybe TRBD1 (6 bases). The CDR3 spans 15 residues. CDR1 and CDR2 (germline): SGHAT, FQNNGV. The CDR3 DNA follows: TGTGCCAGCAGCTTACAGAGGGGGGCTGACACTGAAGCTCTCTTT. It yields the protein CASSLQRGADTEALF.

The chain is built from TRBV20-1 and TRBJ1-5; 11 bases match TRBD1. Germline loops: CDR1 DFQATT, CDR2 SNEGSKA (reference sequence). V lost 2 bases and J lost 5; bases outside the gene matches: 14. This CDR3 is built from 18 residues. As DNA, the CDR3 is TGCAGTGCTAGAAGGACAGGGGGCTGGAGCTCAGTCGATCAGCCCCAGCATTTT. Its translation: CSARRTGGWSSVDQPQHF.

The chain couples TRBV9 to TRBJ1-1; D remains unclear. Germline V CDR1 and CDR2: SGDLS, YYNGEE. The CDR3 is 12 residues long. Trimming took off 7 bases at V and 2 bases at J, with 9 bases between the two ends. The CDR3 DNA reads as TGTGCCAGCTCCGGGATTAACACTGAAGCTTTCTTT. Its translation is CASSGINTEAFF.

The rearrangement joins TRBV7-9 to TRBJ1-6; D is unresolved. CDR1 is SEHNR and CDR2 is FQNEAQ in the germline V gene (reference sequence). The CDR3 spans 10 residues. Trimming stripped 3 bases from V and 10 bases from J, with 1 base between. This CDR3 is CASSLSPLHF. In DNA form, the CDR3 reads TGTGCCAGCAGCTTGTCACCCCTCCACTTT.

The gene calls are TRBV25-1 and TRBJ1-3; 9 bases are shared with TRBD1. The CDR3 is 14 amino acids. With V trimmed by 6 bases and J by 2 bases, 2 bases remained unmatched. Per the germline V gene, CDR1 is MGHDK and CDR2 is SYGVNS. This CDR3 is CASRTGGPGNTIYF. The DNA for the CDR3 is TGTGCCAGCAGAACAGGGGGCCCTGGAAACACCATATATTTT.

As concerns this clonotype: An end of the junction does not agree with germline; a read error may underlie this. The rearrangement uses TRBV29-1 and TRBJ1-4; possible D gene TRBD1, 5 bases. Germline loops: CDR1 SQVTM, CDR2 ANQGSEA. The CDR3 extends over 13 amino acids. CDR3 loop: CSIQAGRYEKLVF. Here the CDR3 DNA reads TGCAGTATACAGGCAGGGAGATATGAAAAACTGGTTTTT. Variable domain in full (rest from reference TRBV29-1 and TRBJ1-4): SAVISQKPSRDICQRGTSLTIQCQVDSQVTMMFWYRQQPGQSLTLIATANQGSEATYESGFVIDKFPISRPNLTFSTLTVSNMSPEDSSIYLCSIQAGRYEKLVFGSGTQLSVL.